This T cell receptor beta chain stems from a study of T cell responses to AZD1222 COVID-19 vaccine. The CDR3 runs 14 residues. Germline V gene lookup returns CDR1 LGHNA and CDR2 YSLEER. V shed 4 bases, J shed 4 bases, and the junction held 4 bases outside the gene matches. Here immunoSEQ multiplex PCR was the method, and the copy in TCRdb shows in-frame clones only, minus some. The table lists roughly 150,000 clones, around nine tenths of them singletons. The chain is built from TRBV4-3 and TRBJ2-5, with 9 bases identical to TRBD2. This specimen was peripheral blood, taken on day 0 of AZD1222 vaccination. The sequence derives from an adult in good health. This chain's CDR3 is CASSRSGSRETQYF. The CDR3 region has the DNA TGCGCCAGCAGCCGTAGCGGGAGTAGAGAGACCCAGTACTTC.